Listed below are T cell receptor beta chains from one sample, sequenced in a study of T-cell memory formation after mild COVID-19. A single record per CDR3 protein comes from TCRdb applying MiXCR to the 5' RACE reads. The sample lists about half a million distinct CDR3 sequences, roughly 18% occurring once. The sequenced sample was PBMCs or a T cell subset sorted from them (not recorded which). The receptors derive from an adult woman who had mild COVID-19 (a few samples of this study predate the infection). Cell type and time point are not known. Both conserved end residues are part of each CDR3. The D gene is left open where the match is weak. Clone size is stated in some rows and not others, as once, few, many or a class when expanded.

cdr3_nt	cdr3_aa	d_call	v_call	j_call	clone_size
TGTGCCAGTAGTATGGGACTAGCGGGGATGAATGAGCAGTTCTTC	CASSMGLAGMNEQFF	TRBD2	TRBV19	TRBJ2-1	NA
TGTGCCAGCAGTTCATCCGGGACAGGGCAGCCCAATGAGCAGTTCTTC	CASSSSGTGQPNEQFF	TRBD1	TRBV6-6	TRBJ2-1	NA
TGTGCCAGCAGCTTATCCCTCCTAGCGGTGGAGACCCAGTACTTC	CASSLSLLAVETQYF	TRBD2	TRBV7-2	TRBJ2-5	NA
TGTGCCAGCAGTTTAATTACGGGGGGCCGCACAGATACGCAGTATTTT	CASSLITGGRTDTQYF	NA	TRBV12-3/TRBV12-4	TRBJ2-3	NA
TGTGCCAGCAGCCAAGCTGGCCCGCGGGATACGCAGTATTTT	CASSQAGPRDTQYF	NA	TRBV4-2	TRBJ2-3	few
TGTGCCAGCAGCCCAGGGGGAGCGCGGTATGGCTACACCTTC	CASSPGGARYGYTF	TRBD1	TRBV7-6	TRBJ1-2	NA
TGTGCCAGCAGTCAATCCCCGGAACAGGGACAAGCCACCCGATACTTC	CASSQSPEQGQATRYF	NA	TRBV27	TRBJ2-5	NA
TGCGCCAGCAGCCCGTATACTCAGCTAACCTACGAGCAGTACTTC	CASSPYTQLTYEQYF	NA	TRBV5-1	TRBJ2-7	NA
TGTGCCAGCACCAACTCGGACAGACACGAGCAGTACTTC	CASTNSDRHEQYF	NA	TRBV12-3/TRBV12-4	TRBJ2-7	many
TGCGCCAGCAGCCACCCCGGACAGACAACAACCCAGTACTTC	CASSHPGQTTTQYF	NA	TRBV5-1	TRBJ2-5	NA
TGTGCCACCAGATCTGCAGGGCAGGGAGTAACCGGGGAGCTGTTTTTT	CATRSAGQGVTGELFF	NA	TRBV24-1	TRBJ2-2	once
TGCAGCGTTGTTTTACAGAATGCCAAAAACATTCAGTACTTC	CSVVLQNAKNIQYF	NA	TRBV29-1	TRBJ2-4	many
TGCGCCAGCAGCTTCGAGGGGGGAGAGCAGTTCTTC	CASSFEGGEQFF	NA	TRBV5-1	TRBJ2-1	many
TGTGCCAGCTTTGGAGGCAGGAGTGAGACCCAGTACTTC	CASFGGRSETQYF	NA	TRBV18	TRBJ2-5	few
TGCAGTGCTAGAGTTGGGGCCACTGAAGCTTTCTTT	CSARVGATEAFF	NA	TRBV20-1	TRBJ1-1	NA
TGTGCCAGCAGCCTATACCCGGGACTAGGTTTCGGCGGGGAGCTGTTTTTT	CASSLYPGLGFGGELFF	TRBD2	TRBV7-3	TRBJ2-2	NA
TGTGCCAGCAGCGGGCCGGGGTCGCTGGGCGAGACCCAGTACTTC	CASSGPGSLGETQYF	NA	TRBV9	TRBJ2-5	NA
TGTGCCAGCAGTTACTCATCCGAGAGCACCATATATTTT	CASSYSSESTIYF	NA	TRBV6-5	TRBJ1-3	few
TGTGCCAGCAGCTTAGGGACTCTCAATGAGCAGTTCTTC	CASSLGTLNEQFF	NA	TRBV7-7	TRBJ2-1	NA
TGTGCCAGCATCCCAGGGACTAGCGAGTACAATGAGCAGTTCTTC	CASIPGTSEYNEQFF	TRBD2	TRBV11-2	TRBJ2-1	many
TGTGCCAGCAGCCGGGACCCATCTAGCACAGATACGCAGTATTTT	CASSRDPSSTDTQYF	NA	TRBV28	TRBJ2-3	few
TGTGCCAGCAGAAGAGGGACCCAGTACTTC	CASRRGTQYF	NA	TRBV2	TRBJ2-5	few
TGTGCCACCACACCTGACGGGGGGACCTACAATGAGCAGTTCTTC	CATTPDGGTYNEQFF	TRBD2	TRBV18	TRBJ2-1	few
TGTGCCACCAGCAACCGACTAGCAGAGCACAATGAGCAGTTCTTC	CATSNRLAEHNEQFF	TRBD2	TRBV15	TRBJ2-1	few
TGTGCCAGCAGCACGAGAGGGCTCGCCTACGAGCAGTACTTC	CASSTRGLAYEQYF	NA	TRBV7-9	TRBJ2-7	few
TGCGCCAGCAGCCAAGACAGGGCGTTGAGCTCCTACGAGCAGTACTTC	CASSQDRALSSYEQYF	NA	TRBV4-3	TRBJ2-7	NA
TGTGCCAGCAGTTGGAGGGGGGGGACTGAAGCTTTCTTT	CASSWRGGTEAFF	NA	TRBV6-6	TRBJ1-1	few
TGTGCCAGCAGTCCCCCGCCAGTTAACACTGAAGCTTTCTTT	CASSPPPVNTEAFF	NA	TRBV12-3/TRBV12-4	TRBJ1-1	NA
TGCAGTGCTGGGTTGGCGGGAGCGGGGGAGACCCAGTACTTC	CSAGLAGAGETQYF	TRBD2	TRBV20-1	TRBJ2-5	few
TGTGCCAGTAGTATTATCCCCCGGCAGCGGGATGAAGCTTTCTTT	CASSIIPRQRDEAFF	NA	TRBV19	TRBJ1-1	NA
TGTGCCAGCAGCCCACACTGGACTAGCGGATGGATCGACGAGCAGTACTTC	CASSPHWTSGWIDEQYF	TRBD2	TRBV11-2	TRBJ2-7	NA
TGCAGTGCTAGAGTTGGGCAGGTCATGAACACTGAAGCTTTCTTT	CSARVGQVMNTEAFF	NA	TRBV20-1	TRBJ1-1	few
TGTGCCAGCAGATACACCGGGACAGGGCAGTTCTTC	CASRYTGTGQFF	TRBD1	TRBV2	TRBJ2-1	NA
TGTGCCAGCGGAGCCACCTACGAGCAGTACTTC	CASGATYEQYF	NA	TRBV6-2/TRBV6-3	TRBJ2-7	NA
TGTGCCAGCAGCTTCCCGACAGCTCCGAGCACCATATATTTT	CASSFPTAPSTIYF	NA	TRBV12-3/TRBV12-4	TRBJ1-3	many
TGCGCCAGCAGCCAAGCAGCTTCCACTGAAGCTTTCTTT	CASSQAASTEAFF	NA	TRBV4-3	TRBJ1-1	NA
TGCAGTGCTCGGTGGGCGGGGGTCCTGGGTAATGAGCAGTTCTTC	CSARWAGVLGNEQFF	TRBD2	TRBV20-1	TRBJ2-1	NA
TGCGCCAGCAGCTTGGGGGCAGTTAGTTCTACCCAGTACTTC	CASSLGAVSSTQYF	NA	TRBV5-1	TRBJ2-5	many
TGTGCCAGCAGTGTCCGGGCCGCCACCGGGGAGCTGTTTTTT	CASSVRAATGELFF	NA	TRBV6-1	TRBJ2-2	few
TGTGCCAGCAGCTTGATTAGCGGGGGGGCTGACGAGACCCAGTACTTC	CASSLISGGADETQYF	TRBD2	TRBV5-5	TRBJ2-5	few
TGTGCCAGCAGCCAAGATAGCGGGGAATCCTACAATGAGCAGTTCTTC	CASSQDSGESYNEQFF	TRBD2	TRBV4-2	TRBJ2-1	few
TGTGCCAGCTCACCTCTCGAAGCCGGGGCAGAGGGGGAGCAGTACTTC	CASSPLEAGAEGEQYF	NA	TRBV18	TRBJ2-7	NA
TGCGCCAGCCACGACACGAACTATGGCTACACCTTC	CASHDTNYGYTF	NA	TRBV5-1	TRBJ1-2	few
TGCAGTGCTAGAGATCCCATGACGGGGGGGCCAGTTGGTGCCCAGTACTTC	CSARDPMTGGPVGAQYF	TRBD2	TRBV20-1	TRBJ2-5	NA
TGTGCCAGCAGCAATGTTGAGAACTATGGCTACACCTTC	CASSNVENYGYTF	NA	TRBV7-6	TRBJ1-2	few
TGTGCCAGCAGTTACTCGAAGTTAGGTGGGAACTACGAGCAGTACTTC	CASSYSKLGGNYEQYF	NA	TRBV6-5	TRBJ2-7	NA
TGCGCCAGCAGTGAGTCCTTGGGCTACGAGCAGTACTTC	CASSESLGYEQYF	NA	TRBV10-2	TRBJ2-7	NA
TGTGCCACCAGTGGTGGACCGGGCAATCAGCCCCAGCATTTT	CATSGGPGNQPQHF	NA	TRBV24-1	TRBJ1-5	few
TGTGCAAGCATCTCGGGAGGGAAAGGTCACTATGGCTACACCTTC	CASISGGKGHYGYTF	NA	TRBV6-2/TRBV6-3	TRBJ1-2	NA